This TCR beta chain is from a study of blood T cell repertoires in COVID-19 (TCRdb year 2020). Context from the whole study: The collaborator samples originated in the United States, Italy and Spain and spanned the acute and convalescent phases of COVID-19. Samples came from the ongoing ImmuneRACE study (first 160 participants) plus 1,254 subjects from 6 global collaborators. The prospective study material was composed of cDNA or gDNA derived from T cells, B-cell-depleted T cells, or PBMCs. The repertoires were released in a freely available public database intended as a resource for research on the immune response to SARS-CoV-2. Deeply sampled blood TCRbeta repertoires from subjects exposed to, actively infected with, or recovered from COVID-19 were included in the dataset. Where available, HLA class I and class II types were obtained from metadata supplied by the sample provider rather than from assay-based typing. Nearly every sample came with metadata listing a de-identified subject ID, COVID-19 status, age in years and sex.

Broad study findings and their caveats: The quantity of clinical and demographic metadata differed by source and by participant and was supplied without curation.

TCRbeta CDR3 regions were amplified from genomic DNA by means of the immunoSEQ Assay, a bias-controlled multiplex PCR. Turning to the authors' computational methods: The number of nucleated cells in each sample was estimated by amplification of reference gene primers within the assay. Sequence reads were collapsed and filtered to measure the absolute abundance of every unique TCRbeta CDR3 rearrangement. Productive Simpson clonality was computed per sample as the square root of Simpson's diversity index over productive rearrangements. Not all clones reach the TCRdb copy of this immuneACCESS table, which keeps in-frame sequences only. Checked studies attribute under half of the gap to unresolved V genes and leave the rest unexplained. From that table come the V and J calls and clone size; the DNA was used to work out D and trimming. The sample records under 45,000 clones, roughly 77% of which are singletons. Around 27% of the sample belongs to the ten largest clones.

CDR1 and CDR2 are drawn from the germline V gene: SQVTM, ANQGSEA. At the junction V is shortened by 4 bases and J by 6 bases; bases outside the gene matches: 2. Measured from the cysteine to the phenylalanine, the CDR3 is 13 residues long. The CDR3 DNA has 39 bases and is translated from base 1. Collaborating institutions collected whole blood in K2EDTA tubes following their own protocols. Collaborator samples were shipped for TCRbeta analysis as frozen whole blood, isolated PBMCs, or DNA extracted from either sample type. Many counts were recorded for this clone. No antigen is known for it. The input lacks base qualities; no much larger clone sits a single base away.

Sequenced sample: peripheral blood. This TCR came from a man aged 80 or over with acute or convalescent COVID-19. The chain couples TRBV29-1 to TRBJ1-6; 8 bases in the middle match TRBD1. The bases are TGCAGCGTTGCTACAGGGGGTAATTCACCCCTCCACTTT. This translates into CSVATGGNSPLHF.